A selection of T cell receptor beta chains follows, all from one sample in a study of blood T cell repertoires in COVID-19. The repertoire was sequenced with immunoSEQ multiplex PCR; TCRdb's copy has only in-frame clones and lacks some. The table includes 200,000 to 300,000 clones, about 86% detected once. Sequenced: peripheral blood. These receptors originate from a man aged 30-40 years with active or convalescent COVID-19. CDR3s include the opening cysteine and the closing phenylalanine or tryptophan. Fields, in order: D gene, CDR3 length, V gene, clone size, J gene, CDR3 protein, CDR3 DNA. A D gene is named only where the DNA matches it firmly. The size field is filled for only some rows; it gives once, few, many or a size class.

d_gene: .
len: 18
v_gene: TRBV18
abundance: .
j_gene: TRBJ1-3
CDR3aa: CASSPLFMTAGSGNTIYF
CDR3nt: TGTGCCAGCTCACCACTATTTATGACAGCAGGCTCTGGAAACACCATATATTTT

d_gene: TRBD1
len: 15
v_gene: TRBV4-1
abundance: .
j_gene: TRBJ2-7
CDR3aa: CASSQTMTGSNEQYF
CDR3nt: TGCGCCAGCAGCCAAACCATGACAGGGTCTAACGAGCAGTACTTC

d_gene: TRBD1
len: 14
v_gene: TRBV2
abundance: .
j_gene: TRBJ2-7
CDR3aa: CASRAGTGAYEQYF
CDR3nt: TGTGCCAGCAGGGCCGGGACAGGGGCCTACGAGCAGTACTTC

d_gene: .
len: 15
v_gene: TRBV19
abundance: once
j_gene: TRBJ1-1
CDR3aa: CASSIGPSRWTEAFF
CDR3nt: TGTGCCAGTAGTATAGGCCCGAGTCGGTGGACTGAAGCTTTCTTT

d_gene: .
len: 14
v_gene: TRBV5-1
abundance: .
j_gene: TRBJ2-1
CDR3aa: CASRGTNSYNEQFF
CDR3nt: TGCGCCAGTAGGGGGACTAACTCCTACAATGAGCAGTTCTTC

d_gene: .
len: 16
v_gene: TRBV19
abundance: .
j_gene: TRBJ1-3
CDR3aa: CASSGTGSYSGNTIYF
CDR3nt: TGTGCCAGTAGTGGAACAGGGAGCTACTCTGGAAACACCATATATTTT

d_gene: .
len: 12
v_gene: TRBV9
abundance: .
j_gene: TRBJ1-1
CDR3aa: CASSAVFSEAFF
CDR3nt: TGTGCCAGCAGCGCAGTGTTTTCTGAAGCTTTCTTT

d_gene: .
len: 16
v_gene: TRBV6-5
abundance: few
j_gene: TRBJ2-2
CDR3aa: CASSYSAFSNTGELFF
CDR3nt: TGTGCCAGCAGTTACTCGGCCTTCTCAAACACCGGGGAGCTGTTTTTT

d_gene: .
len: 12
v_gene: TRBV11-2
abundance: .
j_gene: TRBJ2-7
CDR3aa: CASSVHSYEQYF
CDR3nt: TGTGCCAGCAGCGTCCACTCCTACGAGCAGTACTTC

d_gene: TRBD2
len: 14
v_gene: TRBV19
abundance: .
j_gene: TRBJ2-1
CDR3aa: CASSRLAGANEQFF
CDR3nt: TGTGCCAGTAGCCGACTAGCGGGGGCAAATGAGCAGTTCTTC

d_gene: TRBD2
len: 16
v_gene: TRBV5-8
abundance: .
j_gene: TRBJ2-1
CDR3aa: CASSLTGTSGNNEQFF
CDR3nt: TGTGCCAGCAGCTTGACCGGGACTAGCGGAAACAATGAGCAGTTCTTC

d_gene: .
len: 13
v_gene: TRBV10-1
abundance: .
j_gene: TRBJ2-7
CDR3aa: CASSESGAYEQYF
CDR3nt: TGCGCCAGCAGTGAGTCGGGAGCCTACGAGCAGTACTTC

d_gene: TRBD1
len: 15
v_gene: TRBV7-3
abundance: .
j_gene: TRBJ1-1
CDR3aa: CASSAATGAPTEAFF
CDR3nt: TGTGCCAGCAGCGCAGCAACAGGGGCCCCCACTGAAGCTTTCTTT

d_gene: TRBD1
len: 14
v_gene: TRBV19
abundance: .
j_gene: TRBJ1-2
CDR3aa: CASSIPGQLYGYTF
CDR3nt: TGTGCCAGTAGTATCCCGGGACAGCTATATGGCTACACCTTC

d_gene: .
len: 13
v_gene: TRBV7-3
abundance: .
j_gene: TRBJ1-1
CDR3aa: CASSSTVTTEAFF
CDR3nt: TGTGCCAGCAGCTCTACAGTTACCACTGAAGCTTTCTTT

d_gene: TRBD2
len: 15
v_gene: TRBV18
abundance: once
j_gene: TRBJ2-3
CDR3aa: CASSLTSGDTDTQYF
CDR3nt: TGTGCCAGCTCACTGACTAGCGGGGACACAGATACGCAGTATTTT

d_gene: .
len: 16
v_gene: TRBV6-6
abundance: once
j_gene: TRBJ2-3
CDR3aa: CASSRLDPRLTDTQYF
CDR3nt: TGTGCCAGCAGTCGACTCGACCCCAGACTCACAGATACGCAGTATTTT

d_gene: TRBD2
len: 15
v_gene: TRBV19
abundance: .
j_gene: TRBJ2-1
CDR3aa: CASIMTAGGHNEQFF
CDR3nt: TGTGCCAGTATCATGACGGCGGGGGGGCACAATGAGCAGTTCTTC

d_gene: .
len: 18
v_gene: TRBV5-6
abundance: .
j_gene: TRBJ2-4
CDR3aa: CASSLTGHGSIAKNIQYF
CDR3nt: TGTGCCAGCAGCTTAACTGGACACGGGTCTATTGCCAAAAACATTCAGTACTTC

d_gene: .
len: 14
v_gene: TRBV7-9
abundance: .
j_gene: TRBJ1-5
CDR3aa: CASSLAGSNQPQHF
CDR3nt: TGTGCCAGCAGCTTAGCGGGCAGCAATCAGCCCCAGCATTTT

d_gene: .
len: 15
v_gene: TRBV11-2
abundance: .
j_gene: TRBJ2-7
CDR3aa: CASSRQGLLSYEQYF
CDR3nt: TGTGCCAGCAGCCGCCAGGGGCTCCTCTCCTACGAGCAGTACTTC

d_gene: .
len: 12
v_gene: TRBV3-1/TRBV3-2
abundance: .
j_gene: TRBJ2-1
CDR3aa: CASSQDMQIRFF
CDR3nt: TGTGCCAGCAGCCAAGATATGCAGATAAGGTTCTTC

d_gene: .
len: 17
v_gene: TRBV21-1
abundance: .
j_gene: TRBJ1-4
CDR3aa: CASSKPRQGVRSEKLFF
CDR3nt: TGTGCCAGCAGCAAACCACGACAGGGGGTCAGGAGTGAAAAACTGTTTTTT

d_gene: TRBD2
len: 14
v_gene: TRBV4-1
abundance: once
j_gene: TRBJ2-3
CDR3aa: CASSQGAGADTQYF
CDR3nt: TGCGCCAGCAGCCAAGGGGCGGGAGCAGATACGCAGTATTTT

d_gene: TRBD2
len: 16
v_gene: TRBV9
abundance: .
j_gene: TRBJ2-7
CDR3aa: CASSVEAGVNSYEQYF
CDR3nt: TGTGCCAGCAGCGTAGAAGCGGGGGTCAATTCCTACGAGCAGTACTTC

d_gene: .
len: 14
v_gene: TRBV7-9
abundance: .
j_gene: TRBJ2-7
CDR3aa: CASSPRQGGYEQYF
CDR3nt: TGTGCCAGCAGCCCCAGGCAGGGAGGTTACGAGCAGTACTTC

d_gene: TRBD2
len: 16
v_gene: TRBV2
abundance: few
j_gene: TRBJ2-3
CDR3aa: CASSEDIAGPGDTQYF
CDR3nt: TGTGCCAGCAGTGAAGATATAGCGGGGCCAGGGGATACGCAGTATTTT

d_gene: .
len: 14
v_gene: TRBV18
abundance: .
j_gene: TRBJ2-7
CDR3aa: CASSPTTGFYEQYF
CDR3nt: TGTGCCAGCTCACCCACAACAGGGTTCTACGAGCAGTACTTC

d_gene: TRBD1
len: 15
v_gene: TRBV10-1
abundance: .
j_gene: TRBJ1-1
CDR3aa: CASANRGRVNTEAFF
CDR3nt: TGCGCCAGCGCGAACAGGGGGCGCGTGAACACTGAAGCTTTCTTT

d_gene: TRBD1
len: 15
v_gene: TRBV12-5
abundance: .
j_gene: TRBJ2-1
CDR3aa: CASGWGQGAGHEQFF
CDR3nt: TGTGCTAGTGGTTGGGGACAGGGGGCTGGGCATGAGCAGTTCTTC

d_gene: .
len: 13
v_gene: TRBV9
abundance: .
j_gene: TRBJ2-7
CDR3aa: CASSVVQAGEQYF
CDR3nt: TGTGCCAGCAGCGTAGTCCAGGCGGGCGAGCAGTACTTC

d_gene: .
len: 17
v_gene: TRBV7-9
abundance: .
j_gene: TRBJ2-6
CDR3aa: CARPANPGASGANVLTF
CDR3nt: TGTGCCAGACCCGCCAACCCAGGTGCGTCTGGGGCCAACGTCCTGACTTTC

d_gene: .
len: 15
v_gene: TRBV18
abundance: .
j_gene: TRBJ2-5
CDR3aa: CASSPLRGLEETQYF
CDR3nt: TGTGCCAGCTCACCTCTACGGGGTCTTGAAGAGACCCAGTACTTC

d_gene: .
len: 15
v_gene: TRBV3-1/TRBV3-2
abundance: .
j_gene: TRBJ1-5
CDR3aa: CASSQDNQENQPQHF
CDR3nt: TGTGCCAGCAGCCAAGATAACCAGGAAAATCAGCCCCAGCATTTT

d_gene: TRBD2
len: 16
v_gene: TRBV5-4
abundance: .
j_gene: TRBJ2-2
CDR3aa: CASSDGLAENTGELFF
CDR3nt: TGTGCCAGCAGCGACGGACTAGCGGAGAACACCGGGGAGCTGTTTTTT

d_gene: TRBD1
len: 14
v_gene: TRBV6-5
abundance: .
j_gene: TRBJ1-1
CDR3aa: CASPDIRTGDEAFF
CDR3nt: TGTGCCAGCCCGGACATCAGGACAGGGGATGAAGCTTTCTTT

d_gene: .
len: 15
v_gene: TRBV19
abundance: .
j_gene: TRBJ1-1
CDR3aa: CASSPGVGSDTEAFF
CDR3nt: TGTGCCAGTAGCCCCGGGGTAGGGTCCGACACTGAAGCTTTCTTT

d_gene: .
len: 15
v_gene: TRBV30
abundance: .
j_gene: TRBJ1-5
CDR3aa: CAWSQLQSSNQPQHF
CDR3nt: TGTGCCTGGAGCCAGTTACAGAGTAGCAATCAGCCCCAGCATTTT

d_gene: .
len: 14
v_gene: TRBV6-6
abundance: .
j_gene: TRBJ1-4
CDR3aa: CASTSTLGPEKLFF
CDR3nt: TGTGCCAGCACCTCAACCTTGGGCCCTGAAAAACTGTTTTTT

d_gene: .
len: 15
v_gene: TRBV15
abundance: .
j_gene: TRBJ2-7
CDR3aa: CATSRDPDNSYEQYF
CDR3nt: TGTGCCACCAGCAGAGATCCGGACAACTCCTACGAGCAGTACTTC

d_gene: .
len: 13
v_gene: TRBV28
abundance: .
j_gene: TRBJ2-5
CDR3aa: CASSRRGRETQYF
CDR3nt: TGTGCCAGCAGCCGCCGCGGGCGTGAGACCCAGTACTTC

d_gene: .
len: 17
v_gene: TRBV4-3
abundance: .
j_gene: TRBJ1-1
CDR3aa: CASSQEGGYGGGTEAFF
CDR3nt: TGCGCCAGCAGCCAAGAGGGCGGCTATGGGGGAGGCACTGAAGCTTTCTTT

d_gene: .
len: 14
v_gene: TRBV19
abundance: .
j_gene: TRBJ2-3
CDR3aa: CASTPTRVTDTQYF
CDR3nt: TGTGCCAGTACCCCGACCCGGGTCACAGATACGCAGTATTTT

d_gene: .
len: 15
v_gene: TRBV2
abundance: once
j_gene: TRBJ1-3
CDR3aa: CASSSAGNSGNTIYF
CDR3nt: TGTGCCAGCAGTTCGGCAGGCAACTCTGGAAACACCATATATTTT

d_gene: TRBD1
len: 14
v_gene: TRBV6-2/TRBV6-3
abundance: .
j_gene: TRBJ1-2
CDR3aa: CASSAPGQGYGYTF
CDR3nt: TGTGCCAGCAGTGCGCCGGGACAGGGCTATGGCTACACCTTC

d_gene: TRBD2
len: 17
v_gene: TRBV7-8
abundance: .
j_gene: TRBJ2-2
CDR3aa: CASSLRTSGGNTGELFF
CDR3nt: TGTGCCAGCAGCTTGAGGACTAGCGGGGGGAACACCGGGGAGCTGTTTTTT

d_gene: .
len: 15
v_gene: TRBV5-1
abundance: .
j_gene: TRBJ2-2
CDR3aa: CASSGTHTNTGELFF
CDR3nt: TGCGCCAGCAGCGGGACACACACGAACACCGGGGAGCTGTTTTTT

d_gene: .
len: 11
v_gene: TRBV27
abundance: .
j_gene: TRBJ1-1
CDR3aa: CASSGDTEAFF
CDR3nt: TGTGCCAGCTCCGGGGACACTGAAGCTTTCTTT

d_gene: .
len: 15
v_gene: TRBV5-4
abundance: .
j_gene: TRBJ2-7
CDR3aa: CASSLGPGSSYEQYF
CDR3nt: TGTGCCAGCAGCTTGGGTCCGGGAAGCTCCTACGAGCAGTACTTC

d_gene: TRBD1
len: 18
v_gene: TRBV7-6
abundance: .
j_gene: TRBJ1-2
CDR3aa: CASSLAGDSRIANYGYTF
CDR3nt: TGTGCCAGCAGCTTAGCGGGGGACAGCCGGATAGCTAACTATGGCTACACCTTC

d_gene: TRBD1
len: 16
v_gene: TRBV7-9
abundance: .
j_gene: TRBJ1-4
CDR3aa: CASSPYPGTGDEKLFF
CDR3nt: TGTGCCAGCAGCCCGTATCCCGGGACAGGGGATGAAAAACTGTTTTTT

d_gene: .
len: 15
v_gene: TRBV6-5
abundance: once
j_gene: TRBJ2-7
CDR3aa: CASSYAPRQPYEQYF
CDR3nt: TGTGCCAGCAGTTACGCACCACGACAGCCCTACGAGCAGTACTTC

d_gene: .
len: 14
v_gene: TRBV14
abundance: .
j_gene: TRBJ2-7
CDR3aa: CASSRFPGDYEQYF
CDR3nt: TGTGCCAGCAGCCGGTTCCCCGGTGACTACGAGCAGTACTTC

d_gene: TRBD1
len: 15
v_gene: TRBV29-1
abundance: once
j_gene: TRBJ2-5
CDR3aa: CSAPRTQGAGETQYF
CDR3nt: TGCAGCGCTCCAAGAACACAGGGGGCGGGGGAGACCCAGTACTTC

d_gene: .
len: 14
v_gene: TRBV2
abundance: .
j_gene: TRBJ1-4
CDR3aa: CASRNSEGNEKLFF
CDR3nt: TGTGCCAGCAGGAACAGCGAGGGTAATGAAAAACTGTTTTTT

d_gene: .
len: 13
v_gene: TRBV18
abundance: .
j_gene: TRBJ2-5
CDR3aa: CASSTQGGETQYF
CDR3nt: TGTGCCAGCTCTACACAGGGTGGCGAGACCCAGTACTTC

d_gene: .
len: 15
v_gene: TRBV2
abundance: .
j_gene: TRBJ1-5
CDR3aa: CASSSGAGGNQPQHF
CDR3nt: TGTGCCAGCAGTTCAGGGGCAGGAGGCAATCAGCCCCAGCATTTT